These T cell receptor beta chains were read from a single sample in a study of cytomegalovirus exposure and HLA in healthy donors. Generated by immunoSEQ multiplex PCR, the TCRdb table keeps only in-frame clones and is missing some. The sample includes over 150,000 clones, less than 85% of them seen just once. The specimen sequenced was PBMCs. These receptor sequences come from a girl aged 10-17 years in good health and CMV-seropositive. The CDR3 runs from the conserved cysteine through the conserved F or W. The D gene is left open where the match is weak. Rows give clone size only sometimes, using once, few, many, or a class for an expanded clone.

NA | TRBJ2-1 | TRBD2 | TRBV18 | TGTGCCAGCTCACCGCGGGGGGATGAGCAGTTCTTC | CASSPRGDEQFF
NA | TRBJ1-1 | NA | TRBV10-3 | TGTGCCATCAGGACTAGGGGGGGAACTGAAGCTTTCTTT | CAIRTRGGTEAFF
NA | TRBJ2-7 | NA | TRBV11-2 | TGTGCCAGCAGCCCCAGGGGCTACGAGCAGTACTTC | CASSPRGYEQYF
few | TRBJ1-3 | NA | TRBV5-1 | TGCGCCAGCCGAGGGTCCACAGTCTCTGGAAACACCATATATTTT | CASRGSTVSGNTIYF
NA | TRBJ1-2 | NA | TRBV6-6 | TGTGCCAGCAGTTACCGGGAGGTGTCGTACTATGGCTACACCTTC | CASSYREVSYYGYTF
few | TRBJ1-1 | NA | TRBV6-1 | TGTGCCAGCAGCAGCTACCAGGGTGGCACTGAAGCTTTCTTT | CASSSYQGGTEAFF
few | TRBJ2-3 | NA | TRBV5-1 | TGCGCCAGCAGCTTGATCCCAGATTCTAGCACAGATACGCAGTATTTT | CASSLIPDSSTDTQYF
NA | TRBJ2-2 | NA | TRBV7-7 | TGTGCCAGCAGCTTAGTCGCCGGGTCCGGGGAGCTGTTTTTT | CASSLVAGSGELFF
NA | TRBJ2-1 | TRBD2 | TRBV7-2 | TGTGCCAGCAGCATCGGGGGGACCAATGAGCAGTTCTTC | CASSIGGTNEQFF
NA | TRBJ2-7 | TRBD1 | TRBV2 | TGTGCCAGCTGCCGGGACAGAGACTACGAGCAGTACTTC | CASCRDRDYEQYF
NA | TRBJ2-5 | NA | TRBV18 | TGTGCCAGCTCCCTACCGGGGAGAGAGACCCAGTACTTC | CASSLPGRETQYF
many | TRBJ1-1 | TRBD1 | TRBV5-1 | TGCGCCAGCAGCTTGGCAGGGGGTTACGCTGAAGCTTTCTTT | CASSLAGGYAEAFF
NA | TRBJ2-1 | TRBD1 | TRBV4-1 | TGCGCCAGCAGCATGGGGCCCCCTGGGGACAGGGGGTGGAACAATGAGCAGTTCTTC | CASSMGPPGDRGWNNEQFF
once | TRBJ1-4 | NA | TRBV10-3 | TGTGCCACGGGGGGCACTGCAACTAATGAAAAACTGTTTTTT | CATGGTATNEKLFF
NA | TRBJ1-1 | NA | TRBV6-7 | TGTGCCAGCAGACCTCAGGGGCATAACACTGAAGCTTTCTTT | CASRPQGHNTEAFF
few | TRBJ2-7 | NA | TRBV15 | TGTGCCACCAGCAGAGATCGGGGCTACGAGCAGTACTTC | CATSRDRGYEQYF
few | TRBJ2-5 | NA | TRBV5-1 | TGCGCCAGCAGCGGAGGTGGGGGCGAGGAGACCCAGTACTTC | CASSGGGGEETQYF
NA | TRBJ2-7 | TRBD1 | TRBV28 | TGTGCCAGCAGAAGACAGGGGAACTCCTACGAGCAGTACTTC | CASRRQGNSYEQYF
NA | TRBJ2-3 | TRBD2 | TRBV6-5 | TGTGCCAGCAGGGGAGCGGGGGGGCAAGATACGCAGTATTTT | CASRGAGGQDTQYF
NA | TRBJ1-2 | NA | TRBV30 | TGTGCCTGGAGTTTGGACTCTTATGGCTACACCTTC | CAWSLDSYGYTF
few | TRBJ2-1 | NA | TRBV6-5 | TGTGCCAGCAGCTCCCCCCGGGGAGCAGATGAGCAGTTCTTC | CASSSPRGADEQFF
NA | TRBJ1-3 | TRBD1 | TRBV19 | TGTGCCAGTAGTATGTCAGGGGGCTCTGGAAACACCATATATTTT | CASSMSGGSGNTIYF
NA | TRBJ1-2 | TRBD1 | TRBV10-3 | TGTGCCATCAGTGAAGGGCCCACAGGGGTGGGCGGCTACACCTTC | CAISEGPTGVGGYTF
NA | TRBJ1-3 | TRBD1 | TRBV6-5 | TGTGCCAGCAGTTCCGGGACAGGGGTTGGAAACACCATATATTTT | CASSSGTGVGNTIYF
NA | TRBJ1-1 | TRBD1 | TRBV14 | TGTGCCAGCAGCCAAGATCGGGGGACAGGGGTGGTGACTGAAGCTTTCTTT | CASSQDRGTGVVTEAFF
NA | TRBJ2-1 | NA | TRBV12-5 | TGTGCTAGTGGTTTGGGCCCCCAGGGATCCTACAATGAGCAGTTCTTC | CASGLGPQGSYNEQFF
NA | TRBJ2-4 | NA | TRBV11-2 | TGTGCCAGCAGCCCACTAGGTGTCAAAAACATTCAGTACTTC | CASSPLGVKNIQYF
few | TRBJ2-7 | NA | TRBV21-1 | TGTGCCAGCAGCAAAGGGGACAGGTATACCTACGAGCAGTACTTC | CASSKGDRYTYEQYF
few | TRBJ2-7 | NA | TRBV7-9 | TGTGCCAGCAGCTTAGACCCCCCGGGTGAGCAGTACTTC | CASSLDPPGEQYF
NA | TRBJ1-4 | NA | TRBV11-3 | TGTGCCAGCAGCTTATCCGAAGGGGCAACTAATGAAAAACTGTTTTTT | CASSLSEGATNEKLFF
NA | TRBJ2-5 | NA | TRBV5-1 | TGCGCCAGCAGCCTGACAGTTCCACAAGAGACCCAGTACTTC | CASSLTVPQETQYF
once | TRBJ2-3 | TRBD2 | TRBV5-1 | TGCGCCAGCAGCGAGGGACTAGCGGGGACCACAGATACGCAGTATTTT | CASSEGLAGTTDTQYF
NA | TRBJ1-2 | NA | TRBV4-1 | TGCGCCAGCAGCCCCCAACAGGCCGTCCGCTACTATGGCTACACCTTC | CASSPQQAVRYYGYTF
NA | TRBJ1-4 | NA | TRBV18 | TGTGCCAGCTCCCAGGGGTCTAATGAAAAACTGTTTTTT | CASSQGSNEKLFF
NA | TRBJ2-2 | TRBD1 | TRBV2 | TGTGCCAGCAGTGGATGGACAGGGGGGGAAACCGGGGAGCTGTTTTTT | CASSGWTGGETGELFF
NA | TRBJ2-5 | NA | TRBV7-2 | TGTGCCAGCAGCCTACAGGGTTTGAGAGAGACCCAGTACTTC | CASSLQGLRETQYF
NA | TRBJ2-5 | TRBD1 | TRBV2 | TGTGCCAGCAGTGGGGCACCGGGACAGGGAGGAGAGACCCAGTACTTC | CASSGAPGQGGETQYF
NA | TRBJ1-2 | NA | TRBV7-9 | TGTGCCAGCAGCTTAGCGGCAGGGGTCTATGGCTACACCTTC | CASSLAAGVYGYTF